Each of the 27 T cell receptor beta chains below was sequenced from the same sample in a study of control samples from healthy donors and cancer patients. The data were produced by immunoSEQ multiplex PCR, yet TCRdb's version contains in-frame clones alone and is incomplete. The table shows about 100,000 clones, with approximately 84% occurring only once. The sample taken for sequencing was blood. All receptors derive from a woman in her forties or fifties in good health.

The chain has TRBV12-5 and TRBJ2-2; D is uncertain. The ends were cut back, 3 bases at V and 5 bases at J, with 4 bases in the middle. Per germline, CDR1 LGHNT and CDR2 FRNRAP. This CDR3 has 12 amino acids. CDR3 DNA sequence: TGTGCTAGTGGTTTCTTAACCGGGGAGCTGTTTTTT. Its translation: CASGFLTGELFF.

The CDR3 nucleotides read TGTGCCAGCGGAACAGATATGAACACTGAAGCTTTCTTT. Protein sequence: CASGTDMNTEAFF. The chain combines TRBV27 with TRBJ1-1; D gene ambiguous. V gave up 8 bases and J gave up 0 bases, with 10 bases separating them. Germline V gene sequence: CDR1 MNHEY, CDR2 SMNVEV (reference sequence). The CDR3 has 13 amino acids.

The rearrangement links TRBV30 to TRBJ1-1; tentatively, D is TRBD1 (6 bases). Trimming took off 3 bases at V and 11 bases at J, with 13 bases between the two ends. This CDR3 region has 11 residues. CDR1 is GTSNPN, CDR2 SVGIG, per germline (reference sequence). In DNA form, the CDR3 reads TGTGCCTGGAGCACCGAGAGGGGGGCTTTCTTT. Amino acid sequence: CAWSTERGAFF.

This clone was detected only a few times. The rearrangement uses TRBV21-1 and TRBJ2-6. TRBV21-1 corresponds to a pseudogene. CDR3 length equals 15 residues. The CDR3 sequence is CASGKRSSGANVLTF. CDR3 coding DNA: TGTGCCAGTGGGAAACGGTCCTCTGGGGCCAACGTCCTGACTTTC.

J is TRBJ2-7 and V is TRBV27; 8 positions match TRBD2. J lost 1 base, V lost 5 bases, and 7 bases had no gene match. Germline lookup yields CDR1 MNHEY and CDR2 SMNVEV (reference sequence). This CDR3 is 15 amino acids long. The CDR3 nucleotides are TGTGCCAGCAGTGATCCGGGAGGGGGGTCCTACGAGCAGTACTTC. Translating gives CASSDPGGGSYEQYF.

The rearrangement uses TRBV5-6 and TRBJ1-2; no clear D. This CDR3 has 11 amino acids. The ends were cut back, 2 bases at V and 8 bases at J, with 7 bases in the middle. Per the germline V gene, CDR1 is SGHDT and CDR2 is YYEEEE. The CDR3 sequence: CASSFSRGYTF. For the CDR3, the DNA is TGTGCCAGCAGCTTTTCTCGAGGCTACACCTTC.

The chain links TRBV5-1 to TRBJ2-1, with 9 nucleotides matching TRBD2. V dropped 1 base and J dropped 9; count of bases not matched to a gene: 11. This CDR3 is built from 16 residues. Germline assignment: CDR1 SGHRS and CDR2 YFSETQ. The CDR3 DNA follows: TGCGCCAGCAGCTTGATTGTTCTAGCGGGGAGGGGTGAGCAGTTCTTC. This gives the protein CASSLIVLAGRGEQFF.

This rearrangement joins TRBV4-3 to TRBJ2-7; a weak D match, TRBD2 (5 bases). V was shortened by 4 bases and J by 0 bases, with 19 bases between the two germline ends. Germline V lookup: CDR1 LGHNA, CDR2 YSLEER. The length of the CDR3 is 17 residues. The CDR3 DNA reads TGCGCCAGCAGCCCTTTGAGATCGGGGTCGAGCTCCTACGAGCAGTACGTC. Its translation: CASSPLRSGSSSYEQYV.

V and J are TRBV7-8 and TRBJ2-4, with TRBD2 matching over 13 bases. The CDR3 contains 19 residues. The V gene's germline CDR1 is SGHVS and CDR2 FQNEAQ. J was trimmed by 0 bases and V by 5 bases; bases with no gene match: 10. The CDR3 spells CASSTGTSGKNIAKNIQYF. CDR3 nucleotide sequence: TGTGCCAGCAGCACCGGGACTAGCGGGAAAAATATAGCCAAAAACATTCAGTACTTC.

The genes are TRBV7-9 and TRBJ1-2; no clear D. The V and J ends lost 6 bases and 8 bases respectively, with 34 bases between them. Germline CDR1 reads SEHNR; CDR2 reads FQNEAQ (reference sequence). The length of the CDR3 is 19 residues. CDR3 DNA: TGTGCCAGCAGTTCGATCCGCAGGAACCTTAGGGAGGGTAAGTGGGGCTACACCTTC. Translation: CASSSIRRNLREGKWGYTF.

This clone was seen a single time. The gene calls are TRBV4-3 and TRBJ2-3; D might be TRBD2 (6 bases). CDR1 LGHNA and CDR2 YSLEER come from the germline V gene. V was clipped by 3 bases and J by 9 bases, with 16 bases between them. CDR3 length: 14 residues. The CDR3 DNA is TGCGCCAGCAGCCAGCGGGGCGGAAGTGAGACGCAGTATTTT. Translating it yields CASSQRGGSETQYF.

CDR3 sequence (DNA): TGCAGCGTGGGGTTAGGGGGGAGTAGCACAGATACGCAGTATTTT. Protein product: CSVGLGGSSTDTQYF. The V call is TRBV29-1, the J call TRBJ2-3; D might be TRBD1 or TRBD2, each matching 6 bases. Germline CDR1 and CDR2: SQVTM and ANQGSEA. V was trimmed by 6 bases and J by 0 bases, leaving 16 bases between them. The CDR3 has 15 residues.

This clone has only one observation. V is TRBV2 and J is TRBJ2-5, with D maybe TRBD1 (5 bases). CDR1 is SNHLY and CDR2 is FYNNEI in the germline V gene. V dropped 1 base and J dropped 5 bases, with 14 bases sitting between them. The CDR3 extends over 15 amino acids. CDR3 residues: CASSEEKGIGETQYF. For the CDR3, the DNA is TGTGCCAGCAGTGAAGAGAAGGGGATAGGCGAGACCCAGTACTTC.

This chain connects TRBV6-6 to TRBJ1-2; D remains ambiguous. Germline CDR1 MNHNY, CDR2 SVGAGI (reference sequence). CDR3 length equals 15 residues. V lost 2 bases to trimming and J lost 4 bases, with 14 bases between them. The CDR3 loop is CASSYAETAPYGYTF. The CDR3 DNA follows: TGTGCCAGCAGTTACGCTGAAACAGCACCCTATGGCTACACCTTC.

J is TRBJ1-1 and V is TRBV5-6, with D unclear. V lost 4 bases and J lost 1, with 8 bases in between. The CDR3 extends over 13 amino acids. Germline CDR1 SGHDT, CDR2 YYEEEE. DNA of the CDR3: TGTGCCAGCAGCCCTACATGGAACACTGAAGCTTTCTTT. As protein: CASSPTWNTEAFF.

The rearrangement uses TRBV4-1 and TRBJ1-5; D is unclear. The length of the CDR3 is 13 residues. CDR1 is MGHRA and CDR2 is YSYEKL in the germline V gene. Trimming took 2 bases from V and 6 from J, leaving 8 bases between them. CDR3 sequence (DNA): TGCGCCAGCAGCCAAAGTTCGGGTCAGCCCCAGCATTTT. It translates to CASSQSSGQPQHF.

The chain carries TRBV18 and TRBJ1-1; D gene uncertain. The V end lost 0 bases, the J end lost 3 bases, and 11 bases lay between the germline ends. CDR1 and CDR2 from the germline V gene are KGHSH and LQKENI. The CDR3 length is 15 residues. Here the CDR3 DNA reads TGTGCCAGCTCACCACCGCTCCTCAGTCACACTGAAGCTTTCTTT. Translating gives CASSPPLLSHTEAFF.

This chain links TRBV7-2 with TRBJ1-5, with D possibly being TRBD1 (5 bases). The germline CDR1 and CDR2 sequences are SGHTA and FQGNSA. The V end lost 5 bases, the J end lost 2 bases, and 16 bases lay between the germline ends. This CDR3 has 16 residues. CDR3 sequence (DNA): TGTGCCAGCAGCCCTCAAAACGGACAAGGCAATCAGCCCCAGCATTTT. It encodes CASSPQNGQGNQPQHF. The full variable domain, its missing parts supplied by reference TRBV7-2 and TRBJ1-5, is GAGVSQSPSNKVTEKGKDVELRCDPISGHTALYWYRQSLGQGLEFLIYFQGNSAPDKSGLPSDRFSAERTGGSVSTLTIQRTQQEDSAVYLCASSPQNGQGNQPQHFGDGTRLSIL.

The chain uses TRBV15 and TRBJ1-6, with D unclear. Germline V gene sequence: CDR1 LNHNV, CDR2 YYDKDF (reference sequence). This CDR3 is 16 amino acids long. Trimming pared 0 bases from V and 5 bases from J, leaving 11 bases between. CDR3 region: CATSRDQRRNNSPLHF. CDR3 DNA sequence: TGTGCCACCAGCAGAGATCAACGGAGGAATAATTCACCCCTCCACTTT.

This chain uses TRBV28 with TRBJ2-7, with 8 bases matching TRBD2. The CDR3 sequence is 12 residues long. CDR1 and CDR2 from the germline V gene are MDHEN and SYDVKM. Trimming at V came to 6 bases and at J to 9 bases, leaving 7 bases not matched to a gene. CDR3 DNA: TGTGCCAGCAGCTCCAGGACTAGCCGGCAGTACGTC. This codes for CASSSRTSRQYV.

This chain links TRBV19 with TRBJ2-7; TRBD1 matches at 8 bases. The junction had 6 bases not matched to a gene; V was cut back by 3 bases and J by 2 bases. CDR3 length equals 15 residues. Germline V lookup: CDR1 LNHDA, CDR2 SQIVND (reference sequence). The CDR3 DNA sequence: TGTGCCAGTAGTATCGCAGGGGGCGAAACCTACGAGCAGTACTTC. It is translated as CASSIAGGETYEQYF. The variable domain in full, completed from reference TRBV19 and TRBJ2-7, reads DGGITQSPKYLFRKEGQNVTLSCEQNLNHDAMYWYRQDPGQGLRLIYYSQIVNDFQKGDIAEGYSVSREKKESFPLTVTSAQKNPTAFYLCASSIAGGETYEQYFGPGTRLTVT.

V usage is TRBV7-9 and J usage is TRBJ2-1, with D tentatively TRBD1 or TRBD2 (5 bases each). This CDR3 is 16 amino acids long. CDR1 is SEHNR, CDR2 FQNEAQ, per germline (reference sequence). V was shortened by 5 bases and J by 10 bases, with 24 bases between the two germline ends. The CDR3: CASSPPSGVLYREQFF. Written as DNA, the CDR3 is TGTGCCAGCAGCCCCCCCTCCGGGGTTCTATACAGGGAGCAGTTCTTC.

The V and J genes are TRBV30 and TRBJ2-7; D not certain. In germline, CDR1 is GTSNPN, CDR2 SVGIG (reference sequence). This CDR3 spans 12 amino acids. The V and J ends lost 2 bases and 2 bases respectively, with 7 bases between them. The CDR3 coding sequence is TGTGCCTGGAGTCGGACGGCCTACGAGCAGTACTTC. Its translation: CAWSRTAYEQYF.

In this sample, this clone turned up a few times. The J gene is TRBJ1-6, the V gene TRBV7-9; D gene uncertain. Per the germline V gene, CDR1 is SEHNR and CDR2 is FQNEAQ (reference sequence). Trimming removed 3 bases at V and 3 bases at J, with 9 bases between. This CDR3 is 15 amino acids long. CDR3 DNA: TGTGCCAGCAGCTTGGTCTTTGACTATAATTCACCCCTCCACTTT. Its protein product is CASSLVFDYNSPLHF.

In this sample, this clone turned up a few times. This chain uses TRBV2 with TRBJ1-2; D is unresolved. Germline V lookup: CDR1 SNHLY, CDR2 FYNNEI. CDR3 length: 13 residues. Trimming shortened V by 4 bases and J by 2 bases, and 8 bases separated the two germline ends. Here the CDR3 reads CASSGSPNYGYTF. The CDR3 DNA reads TGTGCCAGCAGTGGGTCGCCGAACTATGGCTACACCTTC.

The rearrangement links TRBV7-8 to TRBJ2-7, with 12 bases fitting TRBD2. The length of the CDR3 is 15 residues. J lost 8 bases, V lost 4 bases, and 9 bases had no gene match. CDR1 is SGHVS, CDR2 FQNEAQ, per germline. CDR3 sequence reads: CASSSSPSGGGKQYF. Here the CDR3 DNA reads TGTGCCAGCAGCTCAAGCCCTAGCGGGGGGGGTAAGCAGTACTTC.

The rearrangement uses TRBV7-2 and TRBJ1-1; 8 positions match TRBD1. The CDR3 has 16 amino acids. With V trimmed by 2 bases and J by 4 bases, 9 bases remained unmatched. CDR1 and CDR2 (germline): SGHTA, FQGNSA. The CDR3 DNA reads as TGTGCCAGCAGCTTAATGCAGGGGGCGTCAGGCACTGAAGCTTTCTTT. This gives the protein CASSLMQGASGTEAFF. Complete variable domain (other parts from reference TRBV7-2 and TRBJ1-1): GAGVSQSPSNKVTEKGKDVELRCDPISGHTALYWYRQSLGQGLEFLIYFQGNSAPDKSGLPSDRFSAERTGGSVSTLTIQRTQQEDSAVYLCASSLMQGASGTEAFFGQGTRLTVV.